This T cell receptor beta chain was found in a study of T cell responses to AZD1222 COVID-19 vaccine. Overall study findings and caveats: Dominant CD4 TCR responses targeted spike regions 160-218 and 743-854. Just a handful of people given AZD1222 tested seropositive at baseline.

As for this clone: Its target is not known. The junction departs from germline at one end; a sequencing error may be responsible.

Per the germline V gene, CDR1 is SNHLY and CDR2 is FYNNEI. CDR3 size: 15 residues. Some clones are missing from TCRdb's copy, which holds only in-frame ones; the method was immunoSEQ multiplex PCR. The table includes about 270,000 clones, 85% to 95% detected once. This chain uses TRBV2 with TRBJ1-6; D is uncertain. The sequencing here drew on peripheral blood, taken 28 days after the second AZD1222 dose. This receptor was obtained from an adult who received the AZD1222 COVID-19 vaccine. CDR3 amino acids: CASSIVVSYNLPLHF. CDR3 nucleotide sequence: TGTGCCAGCAGTATCGTTGTCTCCTATAATTTACCCCTCCACTTT.